Below are 15 T cell receptor beta chains sequenced from a single sample in a study of T-cell reconstitution after alpha-beta-depleted transplantation in children. Unique molecular identifiers were built into the TCRbeta library. TCRdb analysed the PCR reads with MiXCR anew, one entry per CDR3 protein. The sample lists around 130,000 distinct CDR3 sequences; more than 9.5% were seen once. The material sequenced was PBMCs, mostly from graft donor cells, taken 180 days after TCRalphabeta/CD19-depleted stem cell transplant. The source of these receptors is a girl less than two years old who had a stem cell transplant for combined immunodeficiency, so the T cells may come from the graft donor.

V and J are TRBV5-5 and TRBJ1-1, with a tentative D call TRBD1 (5 bases). The CDR3 totals 13 residues. Germline CDR1 is SGHKS and CDR2 is YYEKEE (reference sequence). V was trimmed by 0 bases and J by 5 bases, leaving 8 bases between them. This CDR3 is CASSLGGKTEAFF. DNA for the CDR3: TGTGCCAGCAGCTTGGGGGGCAAAACTGAAGCTTTCTTT.

This clonotype appeared a few times. The gene calls are TRBV5-1 and TRBJ2-1; 15 nucleotides line up with TRBD2. The CDR3 runs 16 residues. V dropped 5 bases and J dropped 5; count of bases not matched to a gene: 5. Germline assignment: CDR1 SGHRS and CDR2 YFSETQ. CDR3 sequence (DNA): TGCGCCAGCAGGCCGGGACTAGCGGGGGGCCACAATGAGCAGTTCTTC. It specifies CASRPGLAGGHNEQFF.

This clonotype was seen only once. The chain is built from TRBV5-5 and TRBJ2-2; weak D call: TRBD2 (5 bases). CDR1 and CDR2 (germline): SGHKS, YYEKEE (reference sequence). V was pared by 2 bases and J by 7 bases, with 12 bases between. This CDR3 has 14 residues. In DNA, the CDR3 is TGTGCCAGCAGCTTAGGACTCCTCCTCGGGGAGCTGTTTTTT. Protein product: CASSLGLLLGELFF.

The chain has TRBV4-2 and TRBJ2-1; weak D call: TRBD1 (7 bases). V was pared by 4 bases and J by 7 bases, with 29 bases between. Germline V lookup: CDR1 LGHNA, CDR2 YNFKEQ. The CDR3 length is 19 residues. CDR3: CASSLKGARGRLRGNEQFF. The CDR3 DNA reads as TGTGCCAGCAGCCTCAAGGGGGCGCGGGGCCGTCTCAGGGGGAATGAGCAGTTCTTC.

This clonotype was observed many times. J is TRBJ1-1 and V is TRBV7-6; possible D gene TRBD1, 5 bases. CDR1 and CDR2 (germline): SGHVS, FNYEAQ. V dropped 5 bases and J dropped 1 base, with 14 bases sitting between them. There are 15 residues in the CDR3. The CDR3 DNA reads TGTGCCAGCAGCCTTACAGGTGGGTGGAACACTGAAGCTTTCTTT. Its protein product is CASSLTGGWNTEAFF.

The CDR3 DNA sequence: TGCGCCAGCAGCTTGGCGGGACGGCTTTACGAGCAGTACTTC. Protein sequence: CASSLAGRLYEQYF. J is TRBJ2-7 and V is TRBV5-1; TRBD1 or TRBD2 may be the D gene (5 bases each). The V end was cut by 0 bases, the J end by 4 bases, with 11 bases between. Germline V gene lookup returns CDR1 SGHRS and CDR2 YFSETQ. This CDR3 region has 14 residues.

This clonotype appeared many times. The chain has TRBV5-5 and TRBJ2-3; D ambiguous. There are 13 residues in the CDR3. Trimming removed 1 base from V and 2 bases from J, with 5 bases in between. Germline values: CDR1 SGHKS, CDR2 YYEKEE (reference sequence). CDR3 DNA sequence: TGTGCCAGCAGCTTGACAGCCACAGATACGCAGTATTTT. Translated, it gives CASSLTATDTQYF.

V and J are TRBV20-1 and TRBJ2-7; 7 positions match TRBD1. The CDR3 consists of 17 residues. Trimming cost V 3 bases and J 3 bases; bases outside gene matches: 17. CDR1 and CDR2 from the germline V gene are DFQATT and SNEGSKA (reference sequence). CDR3 region: CSASGEGGRGSGYEQYF. DNA for the CDR3: TGCAGTGCTAGTGGGGAAGGGGGCAGGGGCAGTGGCTACGAGCAGTACTTC.

This clonotype came up many times. The V and J genes are TRBV14 and TRBJ2-3, with TRBD1 as a possible D gene (5 bases). The CDR3 loop spans 14 amino acids. V lost 1 base and J lost 0, with 5 bases in between. Germline V gene lookup returns CDR1 SGHDN and CDR2 FVKESK. CDR3 sequence: CASSQAGSTDTQYF. The DNA of the CDR3 is TGTGCCAGCAGCCAAGCAGGGAGCACAGATACGCAGTATTTT.

This rearrangement joins TRBV6-2 or TRBV6-3 to TRBJ2-5, with TRBD1 identical over 8 bases. This CDR3 comprises 14 residues. V lost 4 bases and J lost 5; bases outside the gene matches: 6. CDR1 is MNHEY and CDR2 is SVGEGT in the germline V gene. For the CDR3, the DNA is TGTGCCAGCAGTTCTTGGACAGGGAAGGAGACCCAGTACTTC. This encodes CASSSWTGKETQYF.

The chain combines TRBV30 with TRBJ2-3; D assignment may be TRBD1 or TRBD2 (5 bases each). The CDR3 contains 14 residues. Germline CDR1 GTSNPN, CDR2 SVGIG (reference sequence). Trimming stripped 1 base from V and 4 bases from J, with 12 bases between. The CDR3 protein is CAWSGGGGADTQYF. As DNA, the CDR3 is TGTGCCTGGAGTGGTGGGGGTGGGGCAGATACGCAGTATTTT.

This clonotype was seen a few times. J is TRBJ2-2 and V is TRBV6-5; the D is unclear. Germline CDR1 reads MNHEY; CDR2 reads SVGAGI. The CDR3 runs 17 residues. Trimming removed 2 bases from V and 1 base from J, with 14 bases in between. CDR3 sequence: CASSYGALGRNTGELFF. In nucleotides, the CDR3 is TGTGCCAGCAGTTACGGCGCTTTGGGCCGGAACACCGGGGAGCTGTTTTTT.

The V gene is TRBV5-1, the J gene TRBJ2-1, with 11 positions matching TRBD1. The CDR3 sequence is 17 residues long. CDR1 and CDR2 from the germline V gene are SGHRS and YFSETQ. The V gene end was trimmed by 4 bases and the J gene end by 3 bases; junction bases not matched to a gene: 9. The CDR3: CASSRFTGQGVYNEQFF. The CDR3 DNA reads as TGCGCCAGCAGCCGCTTCACGGGACAGGGGGTCTACAATGAGCAGTTCTTC.

This clonotype was counted ten times or more. The CDR3 DNA sequence: TGCAGCGTTGCCCGGCAGGGAGGCTCCTACGAGCAGTACTTC. Translated: CSVARQGGSYEQYF. The rearrangement links TRBV29-1 to TRBJ2-7; possible D gene TRBD2, 6 bases. CDR3 length equals 14 residues. The germline CDR1 and CDR2 sequences are SQVTM and ANQGSEA. The V end lost 4 bases, the J end lost 0 bases, and 13 bases lay between the germline ends.

This clonotype came up a few times. The chain employs TRBV6-2 or TRBV6-3 and TRBJ2-7; D gene uncertain. V lost 5 bases, J lost 2 bases, and 19 bases lay in between. This CDR3 comprises 16 residues. Germline loops: CDR1 MNHEY, CDR2 SVGEGT. The CDR3 sequence is CASSRRVKKSPYEQYF. CDR3 bases: TGTGCCAGCAGTCGTCGGGTAAAGAAGTCACCCTACGAGCAGTACTTC.